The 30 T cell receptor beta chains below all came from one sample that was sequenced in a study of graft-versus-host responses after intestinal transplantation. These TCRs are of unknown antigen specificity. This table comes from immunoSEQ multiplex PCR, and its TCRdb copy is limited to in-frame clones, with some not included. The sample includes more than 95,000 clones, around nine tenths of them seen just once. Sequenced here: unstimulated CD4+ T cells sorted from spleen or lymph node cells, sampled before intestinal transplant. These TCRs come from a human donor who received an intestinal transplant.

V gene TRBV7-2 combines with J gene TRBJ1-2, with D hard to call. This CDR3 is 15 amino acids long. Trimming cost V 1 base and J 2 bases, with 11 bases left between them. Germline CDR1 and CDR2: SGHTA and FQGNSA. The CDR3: CASSLESTGNYGYTF. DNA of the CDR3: TGTGCCAGCAGCTTAGAGTCCACGGGAAACTATGGCTACACCTTC.

The CDR3, as DNA: TGTGCCAGCAGTGAAGGCTCCCGTTTAGCAGGGGTTTTTATGTCGACCTTC. Residues: CASSEGSRLAGVFMSTF. This chain links TRBV2 with TRBJ1-2; D perhaps matches TRBD1 (6 bases). This CDR3 spans 17 amino acids. The germline V and J ends were trimmed by 1 base and 14 bases, with 29 bases remaining between them. Germline CDR1 reads SNHLY; CDR2 reads FYNNEI. Complete variable domain (other parts from reference TRBV2 and TRBJ1-2): EPEVTQTPSHQVTQMGQEVILRCVPISNHLYFYWYRQILGQKVEFLVSFYNNEISEKSEIFDDQFSVERPDGSNFTLKIRSTKLEDSAMYFCASSEGSRLAGVFMSTFGSGTRLTVV.

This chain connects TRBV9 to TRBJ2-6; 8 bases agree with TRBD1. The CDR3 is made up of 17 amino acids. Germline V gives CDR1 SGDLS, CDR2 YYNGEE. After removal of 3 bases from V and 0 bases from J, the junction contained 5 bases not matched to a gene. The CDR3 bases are TGTGCCAGCAGCGCCCGGGACAGGAGCTCTGGGGCCAACGTCCTGACTTTC. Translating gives CASSARDRSSGANVLTF.

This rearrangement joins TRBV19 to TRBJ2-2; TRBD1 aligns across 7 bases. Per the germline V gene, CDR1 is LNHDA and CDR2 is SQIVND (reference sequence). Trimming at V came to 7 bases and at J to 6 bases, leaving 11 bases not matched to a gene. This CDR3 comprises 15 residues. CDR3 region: CASKGGQLIAGELFF. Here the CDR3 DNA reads TGTGCCAGTAAAGGGGGACAGTTAATTGCCGGGGAGCTGTTTTTT. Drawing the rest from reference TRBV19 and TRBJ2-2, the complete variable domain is DGGITQSPKYLFRKEGQNVTLSCEQNLNHDAMYWYRQDPGQGLRLIYYSQIVNDFQKGDIAEGYSVSREKKESFPLTVTSAQKNPTAFYLCASKGGQLIAGELFFGEGSRLTVL.

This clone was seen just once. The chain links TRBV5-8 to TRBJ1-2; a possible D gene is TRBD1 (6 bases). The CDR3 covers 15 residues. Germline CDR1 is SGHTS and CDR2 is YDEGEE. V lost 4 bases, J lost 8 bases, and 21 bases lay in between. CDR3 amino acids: CASSPYGGLVGGYTF. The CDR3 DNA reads TGTGCCAGCAGCCCGTACGGGGGGCTAGTGGGCGGCTACACCTTC.

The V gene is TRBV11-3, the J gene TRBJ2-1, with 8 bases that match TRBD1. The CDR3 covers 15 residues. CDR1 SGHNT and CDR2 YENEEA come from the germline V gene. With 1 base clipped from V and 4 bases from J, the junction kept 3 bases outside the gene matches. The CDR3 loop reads CASSLGTGLYNEQFF. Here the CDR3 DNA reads TGTGCCAGCAGCTTAGGGACAGGGCTTTACAATGAGCAGTTCTTC.

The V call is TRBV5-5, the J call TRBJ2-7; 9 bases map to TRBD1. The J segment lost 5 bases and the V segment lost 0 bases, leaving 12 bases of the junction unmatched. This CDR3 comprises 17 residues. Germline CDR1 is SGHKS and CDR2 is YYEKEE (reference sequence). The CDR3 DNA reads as TGTGCCAGCAGCTTGGGCATCTACCGGGACAGGGATGACGAGCAGTACTTC. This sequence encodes CASSLGIYRDRDDEQYF.

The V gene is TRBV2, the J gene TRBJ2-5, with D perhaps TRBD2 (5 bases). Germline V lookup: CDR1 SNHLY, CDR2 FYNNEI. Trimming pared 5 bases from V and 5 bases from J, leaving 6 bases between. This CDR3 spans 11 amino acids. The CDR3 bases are TGTGCCAGCAGTCGAGGGGAGACCCAGTACTTC. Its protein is CASSRGETQYF.

The CDR3 here is CASSLGAGGGEQYF. CDR3 coding DNA: TGTGCCAGCAGCTTGGGGGCGGGAGGGGGAGAGCAGTACTTC. The J gene is TRBJ2-7, the V gene TRBV5-6; TRBD2 agrees at 9 bases. Losses at the gene ends were 0 bases for V and 7 bases for J; bases not matched to a gene: 5. This CDR3 contains 14 residues. Germline V gives CDR1 SGHDT, CDR2 YYEEEE. Based on the CDR3 plus reference TRBV5-6 and TRBJ2-7, the full variable domain is DAGVTQSPTHLIKTRGQQVTLRCSPKSGHDTVSWYQQALGQGPQFIFQYYEEEERQRGNFPDRFSGHQFPNYSSELNVNALLLGDSALYLCASSLGAGGGEQYFGPGTRLTVT.

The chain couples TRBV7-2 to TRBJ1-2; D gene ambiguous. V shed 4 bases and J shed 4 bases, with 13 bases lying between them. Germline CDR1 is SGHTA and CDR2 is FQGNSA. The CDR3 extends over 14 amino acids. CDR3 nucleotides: TGTGCCAGCAGCTCCGTGGGCCGAACCTATGGCTACACCTTC. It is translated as CASSSVGRTYGYTF. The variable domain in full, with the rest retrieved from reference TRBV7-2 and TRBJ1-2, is GAGVSQSPSNKVTEKGKDVELRCDPISGHTALYWYRQSLGQGLEFLIYFQGNSAPDKSGLPSDRFSAERTGGSVSTLTIQRTQQEDSAVYLCASSSVGRTYGYTFGSGTRLTVV.

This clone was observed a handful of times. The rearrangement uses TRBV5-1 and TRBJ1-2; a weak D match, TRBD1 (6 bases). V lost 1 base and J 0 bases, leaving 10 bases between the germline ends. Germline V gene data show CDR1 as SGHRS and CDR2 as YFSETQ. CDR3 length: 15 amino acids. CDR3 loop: CASSLTTGSNYGYTF. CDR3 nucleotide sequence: TGCGCCAGCAGCTTGACAACAGGGTCTAACTATGGCTACACCTTC.

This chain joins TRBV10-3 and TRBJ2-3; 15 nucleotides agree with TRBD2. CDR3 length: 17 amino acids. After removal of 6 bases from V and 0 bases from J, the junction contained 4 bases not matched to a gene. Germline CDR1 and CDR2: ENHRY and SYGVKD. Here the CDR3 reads CAISYGTSGRSTDTQYF. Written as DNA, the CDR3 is TGTGCCATCAGCTACGGGACTAGCGGGAGGAGCACAGATACGCAGTATTTT.

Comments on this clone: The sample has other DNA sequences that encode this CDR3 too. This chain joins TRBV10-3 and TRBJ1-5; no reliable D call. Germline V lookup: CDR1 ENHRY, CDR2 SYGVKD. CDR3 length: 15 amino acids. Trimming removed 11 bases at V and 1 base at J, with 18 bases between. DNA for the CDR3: TGTGCCTGCCGTGAGGGAAGCGGCAGCAATCAGCCCCAGCATTTT. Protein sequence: CACREGSGSNQPQHF.

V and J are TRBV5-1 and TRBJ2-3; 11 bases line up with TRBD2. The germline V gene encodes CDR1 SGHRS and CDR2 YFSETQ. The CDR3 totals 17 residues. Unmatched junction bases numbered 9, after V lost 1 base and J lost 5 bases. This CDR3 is CASSLMSSGGVGDTQYF. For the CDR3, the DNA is TGCGCCAGCAGCTTGATGAGTAGCGGGGGGGTGGGAGATACGCAGTATTTT.

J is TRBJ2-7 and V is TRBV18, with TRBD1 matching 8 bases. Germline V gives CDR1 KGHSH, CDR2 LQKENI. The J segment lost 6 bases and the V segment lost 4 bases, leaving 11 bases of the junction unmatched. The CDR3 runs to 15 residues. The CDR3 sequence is CASSLGTGGPLEQYF. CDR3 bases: TGTGCCAGCTCACTGGGGACAGGAGGACCTCTCGAGCAGTACTTC.

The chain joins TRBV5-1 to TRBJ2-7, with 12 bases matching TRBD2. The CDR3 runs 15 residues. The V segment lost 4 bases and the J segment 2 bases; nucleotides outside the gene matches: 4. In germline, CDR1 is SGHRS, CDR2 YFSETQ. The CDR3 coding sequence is TGCGCCAGCAGCGCAGCTAGCGGGAGGGCCTACGAGCAGTACTTC. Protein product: CASSAASGRAYEQYF.

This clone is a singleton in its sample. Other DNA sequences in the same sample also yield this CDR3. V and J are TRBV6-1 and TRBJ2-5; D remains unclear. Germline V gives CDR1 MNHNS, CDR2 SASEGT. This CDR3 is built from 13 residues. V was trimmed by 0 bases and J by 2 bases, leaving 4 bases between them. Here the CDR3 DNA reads TGTGCCAGCAGTGAAGCCGGGCAAGAGACCCAGTACTTC. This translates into CASSEAGQETQYF.

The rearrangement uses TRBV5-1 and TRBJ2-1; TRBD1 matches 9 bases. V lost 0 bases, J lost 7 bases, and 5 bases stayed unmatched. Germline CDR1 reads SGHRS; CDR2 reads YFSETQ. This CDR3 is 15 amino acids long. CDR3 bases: TGCGCCAGCAGCTTGGGGGACAGGGATGTGAATGAGCAGTTCTTC. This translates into CASSLGDRDVNEQFF.

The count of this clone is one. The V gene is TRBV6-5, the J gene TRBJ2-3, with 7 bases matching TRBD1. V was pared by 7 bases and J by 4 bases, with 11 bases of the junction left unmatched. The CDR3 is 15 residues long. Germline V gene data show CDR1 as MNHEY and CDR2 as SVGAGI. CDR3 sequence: CASTWIGGSADTQYF. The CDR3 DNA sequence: TGTGCCAGCACCTGGATAGGGGGCTCGGCAGATACGCAGTATTTT.

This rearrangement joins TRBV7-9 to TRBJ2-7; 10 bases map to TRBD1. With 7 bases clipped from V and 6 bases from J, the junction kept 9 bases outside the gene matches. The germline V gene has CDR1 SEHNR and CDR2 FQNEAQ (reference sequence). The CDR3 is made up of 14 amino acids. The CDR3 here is CASIPGQGWGEQYF. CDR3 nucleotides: TGTGCCAGCATTCCGGGACAGGGGTGGGGCGAGCAGTACTTC.

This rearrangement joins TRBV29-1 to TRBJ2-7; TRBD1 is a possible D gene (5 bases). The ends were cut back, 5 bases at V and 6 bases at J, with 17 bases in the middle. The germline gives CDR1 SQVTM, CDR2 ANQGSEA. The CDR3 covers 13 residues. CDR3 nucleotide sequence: TGCAGCGTTATCGATGCCAGGGATCCCGAGCAGTACTTC. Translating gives CSVIDARDPEQYF.

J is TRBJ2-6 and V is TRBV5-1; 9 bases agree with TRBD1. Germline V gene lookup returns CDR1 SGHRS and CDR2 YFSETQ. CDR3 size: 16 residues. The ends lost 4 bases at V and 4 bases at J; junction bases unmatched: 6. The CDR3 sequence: CASSRDRAAGANVLTF. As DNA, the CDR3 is TGCGCCAGCAGCCGGGACAGGGCGGCGGGGGCCAACGTCCTGACTTTC.

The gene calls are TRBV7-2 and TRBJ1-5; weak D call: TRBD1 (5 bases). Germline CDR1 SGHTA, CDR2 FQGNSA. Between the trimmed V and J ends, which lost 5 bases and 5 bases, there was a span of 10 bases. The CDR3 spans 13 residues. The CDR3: CASSRQPDQPQHF. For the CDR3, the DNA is TGTGCCAGCAGCCGACAGCCAGATCAGCCCCAGCATTTT.

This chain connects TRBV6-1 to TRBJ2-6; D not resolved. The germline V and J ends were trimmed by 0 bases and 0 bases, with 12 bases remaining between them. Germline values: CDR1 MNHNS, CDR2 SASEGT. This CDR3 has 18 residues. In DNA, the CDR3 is TGTGCCAGCAGTGAAGCTTACTACCTAAGCTCTGGGGCCAACGTCCTGACTTTC. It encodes CASSEAYYLSSGANVLTF.

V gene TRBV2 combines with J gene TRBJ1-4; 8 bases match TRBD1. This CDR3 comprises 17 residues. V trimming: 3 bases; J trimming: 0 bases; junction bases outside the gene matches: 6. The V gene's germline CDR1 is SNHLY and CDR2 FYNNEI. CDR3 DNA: TGTGCCAGCAGTGACCCAGCGGACAGGGCAACTAATGAAAAACTGTTTTTT. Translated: CASSDPADRATNEKLFF.

The DNA of the CDR3 is TGTGCCAGCAGCGTCAGGGGCCCCTCTGGAAACACCATATATTTT. Protein sequence: CASSVRGPSGNTIYF. The gene calls are TRBV6-5 and TRBJ1-3, with D tentatively TRBD1 (6 bases). V lost 6 bases and J lost 0, with 12 bases in between. Germline loops: CDR1 MNHEY, CDR2 SVGAGI. The CDR3 is 15 amino acids.

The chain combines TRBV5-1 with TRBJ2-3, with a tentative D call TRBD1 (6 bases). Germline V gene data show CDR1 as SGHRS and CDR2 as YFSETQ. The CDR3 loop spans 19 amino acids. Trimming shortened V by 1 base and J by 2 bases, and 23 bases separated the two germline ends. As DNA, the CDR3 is TGCGCCAGCAGCTTGTTTCCGGGGCTAGGGGGACACAACACAGATACGCAGTATTTT. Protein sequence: CASSLFPGLGGHNTDTQYF.

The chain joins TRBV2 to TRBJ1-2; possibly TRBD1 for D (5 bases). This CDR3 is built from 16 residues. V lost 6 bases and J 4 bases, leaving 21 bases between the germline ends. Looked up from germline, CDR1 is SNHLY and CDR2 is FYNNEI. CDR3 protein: CASRRQPPALPYGYTF. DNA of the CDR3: TGTGCCAGCAGACGACAGCCGCCCGCCCTCCCCTATGGCTACACCTTC.

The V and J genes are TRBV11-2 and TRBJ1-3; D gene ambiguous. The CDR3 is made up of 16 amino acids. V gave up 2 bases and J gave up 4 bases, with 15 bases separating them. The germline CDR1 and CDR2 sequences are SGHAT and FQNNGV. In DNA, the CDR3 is TGTGCCAGCAGCTTAACGGCAGGAGGGTCCGGAAACACCATATATTTT. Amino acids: CASSLTAGGSGNTIYF.

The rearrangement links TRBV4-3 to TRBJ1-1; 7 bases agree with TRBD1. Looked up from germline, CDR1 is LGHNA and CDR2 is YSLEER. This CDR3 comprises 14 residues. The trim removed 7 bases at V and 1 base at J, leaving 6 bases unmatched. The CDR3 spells CASTRTGGNTEAFF. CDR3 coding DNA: TGCGCCAGCACCCGGACAGGTGGGAACACTGAAGCTTTCTTT.